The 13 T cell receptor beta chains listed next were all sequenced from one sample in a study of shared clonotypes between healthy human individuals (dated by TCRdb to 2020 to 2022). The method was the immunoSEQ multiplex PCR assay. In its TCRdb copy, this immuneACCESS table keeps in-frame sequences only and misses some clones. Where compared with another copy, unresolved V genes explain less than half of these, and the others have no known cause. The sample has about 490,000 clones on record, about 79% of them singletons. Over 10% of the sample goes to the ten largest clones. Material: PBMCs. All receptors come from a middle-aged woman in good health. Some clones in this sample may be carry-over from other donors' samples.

CDR3 in amino acids: CASSYPGADTQYF. CDR3 in DNA: TGTGCCAGCAGTTACCCTGGGGCAGATACGCAGTATTTT. The rearrangement links TRBV6-5 to TRBJ2-3; D is unresolved. Trimming left V 2 bases short and J 4 bases short, with 7 bases between. CDR1 MNHEY and CDR2 SVGAGI come from the germline V gene. There are 13 residues in the CDR3.

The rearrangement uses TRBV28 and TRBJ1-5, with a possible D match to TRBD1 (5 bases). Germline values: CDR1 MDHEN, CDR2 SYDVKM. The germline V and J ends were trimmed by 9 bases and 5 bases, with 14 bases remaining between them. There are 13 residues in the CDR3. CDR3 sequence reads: CASYAGDYQPQHF. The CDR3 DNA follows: TGTGCCAGTTATGCGGGGGATTATCAGCCCCAGCATTTT.

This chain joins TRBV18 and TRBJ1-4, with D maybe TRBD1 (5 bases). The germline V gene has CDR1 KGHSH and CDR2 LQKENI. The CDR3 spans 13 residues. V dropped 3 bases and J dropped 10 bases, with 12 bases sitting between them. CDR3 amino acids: CASSPGTAAKLFF. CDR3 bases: TGTGCCAGCTCACCTGGGACGGCGGCAAAACTGTTTTTT.

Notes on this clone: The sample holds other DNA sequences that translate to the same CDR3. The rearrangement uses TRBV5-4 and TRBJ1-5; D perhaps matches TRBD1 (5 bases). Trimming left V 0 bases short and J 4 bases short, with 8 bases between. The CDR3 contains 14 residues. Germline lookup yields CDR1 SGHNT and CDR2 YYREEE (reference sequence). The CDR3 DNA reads TGTGCCAGCAGCTTGGATGGGGGGAATCAGCCCCAGCATTTT. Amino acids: CASSLDGGNQPQHF.

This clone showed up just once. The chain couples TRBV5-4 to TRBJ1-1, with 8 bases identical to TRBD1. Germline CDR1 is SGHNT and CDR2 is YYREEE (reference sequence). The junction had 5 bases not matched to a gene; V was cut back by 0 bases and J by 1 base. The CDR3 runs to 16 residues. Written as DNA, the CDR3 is TGTGCCAGCAGCTTGGGGGGGACAGGTAGGAACACTGAAGCTTTCTTT. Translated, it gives CASSLGGTGRNTEAFF.

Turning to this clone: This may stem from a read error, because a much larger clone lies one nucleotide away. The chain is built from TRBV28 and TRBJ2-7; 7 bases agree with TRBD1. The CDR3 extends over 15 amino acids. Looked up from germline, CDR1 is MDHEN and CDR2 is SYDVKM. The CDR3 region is CASSRGQLGPYEQHF. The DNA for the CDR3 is TGTGCCAGCAGTCGGGGACAGCTGGGCCCCTACGAGCAGCACTTC.

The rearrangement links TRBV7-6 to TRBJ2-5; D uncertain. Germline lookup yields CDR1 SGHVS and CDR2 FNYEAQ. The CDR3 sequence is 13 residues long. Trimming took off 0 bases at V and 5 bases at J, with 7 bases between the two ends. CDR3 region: CASSLAREETQYF. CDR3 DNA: TGTGCCAGCAGCTTAGCTCGAGAGGAGACCCAGTACTTC.

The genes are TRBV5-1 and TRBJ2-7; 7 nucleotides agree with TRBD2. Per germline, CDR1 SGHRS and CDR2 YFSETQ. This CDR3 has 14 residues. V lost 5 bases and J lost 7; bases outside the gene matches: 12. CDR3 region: CASSSLAREGEQYF. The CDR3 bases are TGCGCCAGCAGTTCACTAGCGCGCGAAGGGGAGCAGTACTTC. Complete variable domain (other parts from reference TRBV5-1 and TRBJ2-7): KAGVTQTPRYLIKTRGQQVTLSCSPISGHRSVSWYQQTPGQGLQFLFEYFSETQRNKGNFPGRFSGRQFSNSRSEMNVSTLELGDSALYLCASSSLAREGEQYFGPGTRLTVT.

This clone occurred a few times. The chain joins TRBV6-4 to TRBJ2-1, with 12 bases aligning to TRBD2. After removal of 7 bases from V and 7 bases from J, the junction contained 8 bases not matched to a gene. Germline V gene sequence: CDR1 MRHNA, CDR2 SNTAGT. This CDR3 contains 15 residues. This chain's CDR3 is CASTPTSGSSNEQFF. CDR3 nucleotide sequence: TGTGCCAGCACTCCGACTAGCGGGAGTAGTAATGAGCAGTTCTTC.

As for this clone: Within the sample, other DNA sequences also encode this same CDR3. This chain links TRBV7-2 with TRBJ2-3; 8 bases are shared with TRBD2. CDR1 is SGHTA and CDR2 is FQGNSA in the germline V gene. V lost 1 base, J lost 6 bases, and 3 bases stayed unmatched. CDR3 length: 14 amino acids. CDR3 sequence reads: CASSLGLASDTQYF. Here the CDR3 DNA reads TGTGCCAGCAGCTTAGGACTAGCGAGCGATACGCAGTATTTT.

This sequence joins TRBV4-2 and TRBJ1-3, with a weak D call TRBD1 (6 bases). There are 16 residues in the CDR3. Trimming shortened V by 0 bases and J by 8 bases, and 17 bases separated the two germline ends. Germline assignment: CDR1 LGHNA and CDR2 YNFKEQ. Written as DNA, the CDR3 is TGTGCCAGCAGCCAAGAATACCATGGGGGGCTGGACACCATATATTTT. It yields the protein CASSQEYHGGLDTIYF.

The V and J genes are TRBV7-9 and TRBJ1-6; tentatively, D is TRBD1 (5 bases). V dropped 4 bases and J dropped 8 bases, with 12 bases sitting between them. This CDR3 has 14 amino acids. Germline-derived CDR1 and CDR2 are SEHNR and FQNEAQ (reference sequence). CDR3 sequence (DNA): TGTGCCAGCAGCTATACAGGAAACTATTCACCCCTCCACTTT. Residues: CASSYTGNYSPLHF.

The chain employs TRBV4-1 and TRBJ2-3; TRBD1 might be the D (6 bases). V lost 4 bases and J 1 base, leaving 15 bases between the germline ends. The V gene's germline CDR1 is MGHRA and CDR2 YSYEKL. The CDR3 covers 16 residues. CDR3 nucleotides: TGCGCCAGCAGCCCCTTACCAGGGGTGGGCACAGATACGCAGTATTTT. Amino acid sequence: CASSPLPGVGTDTQYF.